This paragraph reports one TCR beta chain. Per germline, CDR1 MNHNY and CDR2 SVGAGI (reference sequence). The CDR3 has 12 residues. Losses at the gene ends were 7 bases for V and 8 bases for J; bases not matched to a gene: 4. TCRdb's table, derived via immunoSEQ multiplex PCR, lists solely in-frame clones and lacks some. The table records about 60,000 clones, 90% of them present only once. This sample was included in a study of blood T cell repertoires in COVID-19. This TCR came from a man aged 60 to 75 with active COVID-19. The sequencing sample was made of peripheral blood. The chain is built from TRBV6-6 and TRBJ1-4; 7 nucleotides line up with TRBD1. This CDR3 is CASNRGLEKLFF. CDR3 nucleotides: TGTGCCAGCAACAGGGGTTTAGAAAAACTGTTTTTT.